What follows are 20 T cell receptor beta chains derived from one specimen sequenced in a study of T cells in Graves' hyperthyroidism and ophthalmopathy. It was RNA transcripts that yielded the amplified TCR beta CDR3 regions. During a first-round RT-PCR of the TCR CDR3, the HTBI primer set was used. Using its own MiXCR run on the multiplex PCR reads, TCRdb lists one record per CDR3 protein. The table includes 240,000 or so distinct CDR3 sequences, around 15% detected once. The sample was blood. Receptors originate from a woman under 30 with Graves' ophthalmopathy.

This clonotype has ten or more counts. The rearrangement uses TRBV28 and TRBJ2-7; 7 positions agree with TRBD1. Losses at the gene ends were 2 bases for V and 2 bases for J; bases not matched to a gene: 3. This CDR3 region has 14 residues. Germline CDR1 reads MDHEN; CDR2 reads SYDVKM. The CDR3 spells CASSLADRAYEQYF. CDR3 sequence (DNA): TGTGCCAGCAGTTTAGCCGACAGGGCCTACGAGCAGTACTTC.

Many counts were recorded for this clonotype. The chain uses TRBV6-2 or TRBV6-3 and TRBJ2-7, with D perhaps TRBD1 (6 bases). Between the trimmed V and J ends, which lost 3 bases and 1 base, there was a span of 7 bases. Germline V gene lookup returns CDR1 MNHEY and CDR2 SVGEGT. The CDR3 runs to 13 residues. The CDR3 loop reads CASSYGQSYEQYF. The DNA for the CDR3 is TGTGCCAGCAGTTATGGACAGTCCTACGAGCAGTACTTC.

This clonotype has a handful of counts. This chain joins TRBV6-1 and TRBJ1-1, with D possibly being TRBD1 (5 bases). Germline V lookup: CDR1 MNHNS, CDR2 SASEGT. The CDR3 contains 14 residues. V lost 8 bases, J lost 1 base, and 14 bases lay in between. Written as DNA, the CDR3 is TGTGCCAGCCGGGACGGGGGGGGGAACACTGAAGCTTTCTTT. Protein product: CASRDGGGNTEAFF.

This clonotype was detected only a few times. The CDR3 DNA sequence: TGTGCCAGCAGCCAAGTGTTAGGTCCGAATAGCAATCAGCCCCAGCATTTT. Translation: CASSQVLGPNSNQPQHF. This chain connects TRBV4-2 to TRBJ1-5; D is unclear. This CDR3 comprises 17 residues. Trimming shortened V by 1 base and J by 0 bases, and 13 bases separated the two germline ends. Germline V CDR1 and CDR2: LGHNA, YNFKEQ.

This clonotype was detected ten times or more. The rearrangement uses TRBV18 and TRBJ1-1, with TRBD1 identical over 7 bases. The CDR3 spans 18 residues. J gave up 2 bases and V 3 bases, and 15 bases lay outside the gene matches. Germline V CDR1 and CDR2: KGHSH, LQKENI. Here the CDR3 reads CASSPTYLGQASNTEAFF. DNA for the CDR3: TGTGCCAGCTCACCTACATACCTCGGACAGGCATCTAACACTGAAGCTTTCTTT.

This clonotype appeared many times. The chain couples TRBV7-9 to TRBJ2-5, with 12 bases that match TRBD2. The length of the CDR3 is 16 residues. CDR1 is SEHNR, CDR2 FQNEAQ, per germline (reference sequence). V was pared by 0 bases and J by 3 bases, with 2 bases of the junction left unmatched. CDR3 sequence: CASSLAASGGEETQYF. CDR3 nucleotide sequence: TGTGCCAGCAGCTTAGCCGCTAGCGGGGGGGAAGAGACCCAGTACTTC.

This clonotype was observed a few times. The chain couples TRBV19 to TRBJ1-4; the D is unclear. CDR3 size: 14 residues. Germline V gives CDR1 LNHDA, CDR2 SQIVND (reference sequence). The V end lost 3 bases, the J end lost 5 bases, and 10 bases lay between the germline ends. CDR3 sequence (DNA): TGTGCCAGTAGTATGGTATGGGGAAATGAAAAACTGTTTTTT. Residues: CASSMVWGNEKLFF.

Many counts were recorded for this clonotype. J is TRBJ2-1 and V is TRBV20-1; TRBD2 agrees at 10 bases. The CDR3 is 14 residues long. The germline V gene has CDR1 DFQATT and CDR2 SNEGSKA (reference sequence). V lost 4 bases to trimming and J lost 7 bases; unmatched junction nucleotides: 7. The CDR3 reads CSAITSGRGNEQFF. The CDR3 coding sequence is TGCAGTGCTATAACCAGCGGGAGGGGGAATGAGCAGTTCTTC.

This clonotype has at least ten counts. This chain joins TRBV7-6 and TRBJ1-1, with a tentative D call TRBD1 (5 bases). The CDR3 is 15 amino acids. The V end was cut by 3 bases, the J end by 1 base, with 12 bases between. Germline values: CDR1 SGHVS, CDR2 FNYEAQ. The CDR3 DNA follows: TGTGCCAGCAGCTTCAGAAGGGGCGAGAACACTGAAGCTTTCTTT. It specifies CASSFRRGENTEAFF.

Only a few counts were recorded for this clonotype. CDR3 in amino acids: CASKFRLAETYEQYF. The CDR3 DNA reads as TGTGCCAGCAAGTTTAGGCTAGCGGAGACCTACGAGCAGTACTTC. This chain connects TRBV6-5 to TRBJ2-7, with 7 positions matching TRBD2. Germline values: CDR1 MNHEY, CDR2 SVGAGI. V gave up 7 bases and J gave up 2 bases; unmatched junction bases: 11. The CDR3 extends over 15 amino acids.

In its sample, this clonotype was seen many times. V and J are TRBV7-2 and TRBJ2-1; 8 bases are shared with TRBD2. With 5 bases clipped from V and 3 bases from J, the junction kept 9 bases outside the gene matches. The CDR3 contains 16 residues. Per germline, CDR1 SGHTA and CDR2 FQGNSA. Written as DNA, the CDR3 is TGTGCCAGCAGCCTCAGTTCAGCGGGGGTCTACAATGAGCAGTTCTTC. Its protein product is CASSLSSAGVYNEQFF.

The table lists this clonotype with a few counts. This may be a read error, as it is one base from a much larger clone. V and J are TRBV2 and TRBJ1-3, with D possibly being TRBD1 (6 bases). V was cut by 3 bases and J by 0 bases, with 6 bases left in between. The V gene's germline CDR1 is SNHLY and CDR2 FYNNEI. This CDR3 has 14 residues. This CDR3 reads CASSDRGSGNTIYF. The DNA for the CDR3 is TGTGCCAGCAGTGACAGGGGCTCTGGAAACACCATATATTTT. Supplemented by reference TRBV2 and TRBJ1-3, the full variable domain reads EPEVTQTPSHQVTQMGQEVILRCVPISNHLYFYWYRQILGQKVEFLVSFYNNEISEKSEIFDDQFSVERPDGSNFTLKIRSTKLEDSAMYFCASSDRGSGNTIYFGEGSWLTVV.

In its sample, this clonotype was seen many times. The CDR3 here is CASGDDVGPWGTGELFF. The CDR3 DNA is TGTGCTAGTGGGGATGACGTAGGGCCATGGGGGACCGGGGAGCTGTTTTTT. The chain employs TRBV12-5 and TRBJ2-2; D tentatively reads TRBD1 or TRBD2 (5 bases each). The CDR3 sequence is 17 residues long. Per germline, CDR1 LGHNT and CDR2 FRNRAP. V lost 6 bases, J lost 5 bases, and 22 bases lay in between.

This clonotype appeared many times. The rearrangement joins TRBV29-1 to TRBJ2-2; D uncertain. Germline loops: CDR1 SQVTM, CDR2 ANQGSEA. The CDR3 totals 13 residues. Between the trimmed V and J ends, which lost 4 bases and 0 bases, there was a span of 6 bases. CDR3 in amino acids: CSVGRSNTGELFF. The CDR3 region has the DNA TGCAGCGTTGGCCGGTCGAACACCGGGGAGCTGTTTTTT.

This clonotype was observed many times. This chain connects TRBV5-6 to TRBJ1-2; possible D gene TRBD1, 5 bases. Germline V gene data show CDR1 as SGHDT and CDR2 as YYEEEE. V was clipped by 2 bases and J by 3 bases, with 11 bases between them. The CDR3 totals 14 residues. The chain's CDR3 is CASSFGGADYGYTF. In DNA form, the CDR3 reads TGTGCCAGCAGCTTTGGAGGGGCAGACTATGGCTACACCTTC.

This clonotype was detected ten times or more. This sequence joins TRBV5-8 and TRBJ1-2; D gene unclear. Germline assignment: CDR1 SGHTS and CDR2 YDEGEE. The ends were cut back, 0 bases at V and 2 bases at J, with 11 bases in the middle. The CDR3 is made up of 15 amino acids. The CDR3 nucleotides are TGTGCCAGCAGCTTGGGTTCGGGGAACAACTATGGCTACACCTTC. This gives the protein CASSLGSGNNYGYTF. Variable domain in full (rest from reference TRBV5-8 and TRBJ1-2): EAGVTQSPTHLIKTRGQQATLRCSPISGHTSVYWYQQALGLGLQFLLWYDEGEERNRGNFPPRFSGRQFPNYSSELNVNALELEDSALYLCASSLGSGNNYGYTFGSGTRLTVV.

At least ten counts were recorded for this clonotype. The rearrangement joins TRBV20-1 to TRBJ1-4, with 9 bases matching TRBD1. This CDR3 has 13 residues. Germline V lookup: CDR1 DFQATT, CDR2 SNEGSKA (reference sequence). Trimming took 6 bases from V and 8 from J; bases not matched to a gene: 7. The CDR3 nucleotides read TGCAGTGCAAAAACAGGGGGCGGCGAAAAACTGTTTTTT. Translating gives CSAKTGGGEKLFF.

This clonotype came up a few times. The junction and the germline gene differ at one end; a read error may be behind it. The J gene is TRBJ2-3, the V gene TRBV4-3; TRBD2 agrees at 8 bases. This CDR3 spans 17 amino acids. Per germline, CDR1 LGHNA and CDR2 YSLEER. The CDR3 sequence: CTSSQDPAGDATDTQYF. The CDR3 DNA reads TGCACCAGCAGCCAGGATCCAGCGGGAGATGCTACAGATACGCAGTATTTT.

This clonotype was detected ten times or more. The CDR3 DNA reads TGTGCCAGCAGTGTGGCGGGAACCACAGATACGCAGTATTTT. Its protein is CASSVAGTTDTQYF. The chain couples TRBV6-1 to TRBJ2-3; D perhaps matches TRBD2 (6 bases). The CDR3 covers 14 residues. V was clipped by 4 bases and J by 2 bases, with 10 bases between them. Germline V lookup: CDR1 MNHNS, CDR2 SASEGT.

This clonotype has a count of ten or more. This chain joins TRBV30 and TRBJ2-3; TRBD1 matches 8 bases. Germline trimming cut 3 bases from V and 4 bases from J; bases unmatched to any gene: 6. Looked up from germline, CDR1 is GTSNPN and CDR2 is SVGIG (reference sequence). The CDR3 is 14 amino acids. The CDR3 bases are TGTGCCTGGAGCCGGGACAGGTACCCAGATACGCAGTATTTT. This sequence encodes CAWSRDRYPDTQYF.